Each of the 9 T cell receptor beta chains below was sequenced from the same sample in a study of blood T cell repertoires in COVID-19. The data were produced by immunoSEQ multiplex PCR, yet TCRdb's version contains in-frame clones alone and is incomplete. The sample yields about 280,000 clones, roughly nine tenths seen once. The sample comprised PBMCs or T cells enriched from blood (not recorded which). The receptors come from a woman in her thirties or forties who had recovered from COVID-19.

This clone was seen only a few times. The rearrangement links TRBV6-2 or TRBV6-3 to TRBJ2-1; tentative D call: TRBD2 (5 bases). V lost 2 bases, J lost 8 bases, and 7 bases lay in between. From germline, CDR1 is MNHEY and CDR2 SVGEGT. CDR3 length: 12 amino acids. The CDR3 DNA follows: TGTGCCAGCAGTTACAGCGGCCATGAGCAGTTCTTC. Its translation: CASSYSGHEQFF.

This clone was recorded only once. This chain joins TRBV19 and TRBJ2-1; the D is unclear. The CDR3 length is 14 residues. In germline, CDR1 is LNHDA, CDR2 SQIVND (reference sequence). V lost 5 bases to trimming and J lost 3 bases, with 11 bases between them. The CDR3 is CASSLAVSYNEQFF. The CDR3 region has the DNA TGTGCCAGTAGTTTGGCAGTCAGCTACAATGAGCAGTTCTTC.

CDR3 region: CASSLTQGADTQYF. In DNA form, the CDR3 reads TGTGCCAGCAGCTTGACACAGGGTGCAGATACGCAGTATTTT. The chain carries TRBV7-2 and TRBJ2-3, with D maybe TRBD1 (6 bases). The V end lost 3 bases, the J end lost 4 bases, and 11 bases lay between the germline ends. The CDR3 contains 14 residues. Germline V gene data show CDR1 as SGHTA and CDR2 as FQGNSA.

The chain has TRBV7-2 and TRBJ1-1; 7 bases are a match to TRBD1. Germline V CDR1 and CDR2: SGHTA, FQGNSA. V gave up 5 bases and J gave up 4 bases; unmatched junction bases: 7. This CDR3 is built from 14 residues. The CDR3 spells CASSIPQGSTEAFF. The CDR3 nucleotides read TGTGCCAGCAGCATACCACAGGGGAGCACTGAAGCTTTCTTT.

The chain employs TRBV4-1 and TRBJ2-3; D unresolved. The ends were cut back, 0 bases at V and 4 bases at J, with 8 bases in the middle. The CDR3 contains 14 residues. Germline V gives CDR1 MGHRA, CDR2 YSYEKL. CDR3 amino acids: CASSQETGSDTQYF. CDR3 DNA: TGCGCCAGCAGCCAAGAGACGGGTTCAGATACGCAGTATTTT.

Comment on this clone: Compared with germline, one end of the junction differs, possibly owing to a read error. The chain employs TRBV7-7 and TRBJ2-5; 9 bases are shared with TRBD2. The CDR3 runs to 17 residues. CDR1 SSHAT and CDR2 FNYEAQ come from the germline V gene (reference sequence). CDR3 sequence (DNA): TGTGCTAGCAGCCCCCGATTTCCGGCTAGCGGGATGGAGACCCAGTACTTC. Protein product: CASSPRFPASGMETQYF.

The rearrangement links TRBV7-2 to TRBJ1-2; D is undetermined. V lost 6 bases and J 0 bases, leaving 14 bases between the germline ends. Germline V CDR1 and CDR2: SGHTA, FQGNSA. The CDR3 is 15 residues long. CDR3 in DNA: TGTGCCAGCAGGGCGGAACCGCTAGCTAACTATGGCTACACCTTC. Translating gives CASRAEPLANYGYTF.

This clone has a single count. This chain uses TRBV6-5 with TRBJ1-4; 9 nucleotides align to TRBD1. Germline CDR1 is MNHEY and CDR2 is SVGAGI. The junction had 7 bases not matched to a gene; V was cut back by 7 bases and J by 7 bases. The CDR3 is 14 amino acids. Written as DNA, the CDR3 is TGTGCCAGCAAGAAGGACAGGGGCGGTGAAAAACTGTTTTTT. Its translation: CASKKDRGGEKLFF.

The V and J genes are TRBV28 and TRBJ1-5; D ambiguous. The CDR3 spans 15 residues. V shed 3 bases and J shed 11 bases, with 20 bases lying between them. Looked up from germline, CDR1 is MDHEN and CDR2 is SYDVKM. CDR3 in DNA: TGTGCCAGCAGTTTTAGTCAGGCCCAATCCTTGTCCCAGCATTTT. Amino acids: CASSFSQAQSLSQHF.